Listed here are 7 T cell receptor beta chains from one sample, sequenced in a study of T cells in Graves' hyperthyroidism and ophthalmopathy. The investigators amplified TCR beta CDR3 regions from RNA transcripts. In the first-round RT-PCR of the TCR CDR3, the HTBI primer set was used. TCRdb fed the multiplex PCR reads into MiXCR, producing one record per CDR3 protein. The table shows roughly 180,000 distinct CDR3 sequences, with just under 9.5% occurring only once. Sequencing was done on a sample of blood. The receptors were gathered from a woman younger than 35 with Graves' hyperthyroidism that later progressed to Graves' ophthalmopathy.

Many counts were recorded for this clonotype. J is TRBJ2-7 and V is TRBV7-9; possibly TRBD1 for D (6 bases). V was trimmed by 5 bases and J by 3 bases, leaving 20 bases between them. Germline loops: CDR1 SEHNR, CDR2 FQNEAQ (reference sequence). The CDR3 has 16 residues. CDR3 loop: CASSATQTGTHYEQYF. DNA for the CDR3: TGTGCCAGCAGCGCCACTCAAACCGGGACACACTACGAGCAGTACTTC.

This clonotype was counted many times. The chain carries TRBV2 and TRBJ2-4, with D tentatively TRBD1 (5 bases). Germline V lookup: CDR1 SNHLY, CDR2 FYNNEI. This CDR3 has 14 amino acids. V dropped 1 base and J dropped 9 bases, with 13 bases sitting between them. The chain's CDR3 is CASSEGGGWVIQYF. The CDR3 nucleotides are TGTGCCAGCAGTGAAGGGGGCGGATGGGTCATTCAGTACTTC.

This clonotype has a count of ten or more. The CDR3 spells CASSLGESTGELFF. CDR3 in DNA: TGTGCCAGCAGTCTGGGAGAAAGCACCGGGGAGCTGTTTTTT. This chain links TRBV25-1 with TRBJ2-2; TRBD2 is a possible D gene (5 bases). The CDR3 extends over 14 amino acids. Trimming took off 5 bases at V and 4 bases at J, with 11 bases between the two ends. Germline lookup yields CDR1 MGHDK and CDR2 SYGVNS.

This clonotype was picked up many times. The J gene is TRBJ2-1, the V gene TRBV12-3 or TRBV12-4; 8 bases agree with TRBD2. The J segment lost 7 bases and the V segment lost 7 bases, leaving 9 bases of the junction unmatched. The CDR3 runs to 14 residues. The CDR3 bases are TGTGCCAGCACCCGCCAAGCGGGAGTGAATGAGCAGTTCTTC. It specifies CASTRQAGVNEQFF.

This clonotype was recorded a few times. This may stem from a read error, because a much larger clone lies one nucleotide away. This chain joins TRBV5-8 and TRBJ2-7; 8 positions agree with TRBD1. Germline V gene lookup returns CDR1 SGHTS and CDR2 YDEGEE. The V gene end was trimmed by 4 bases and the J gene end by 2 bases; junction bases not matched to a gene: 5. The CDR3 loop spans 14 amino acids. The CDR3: CASSQGQGTYEQYF. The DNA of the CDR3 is TGTGCCAGCAGCCAAGGACAGGGAACCTACGAGCAGTACTTC. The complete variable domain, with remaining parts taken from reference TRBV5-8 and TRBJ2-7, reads EAGVTQSPTHLIKTRGQQATLRCSPISGHTSVYWYQQALGLGLQFLLWYDEGEERNRGNFPPRFSGRQFPNYSSELNVNALELEDSALYLCASSQGQGTYEQYFGPGTRLTVT.

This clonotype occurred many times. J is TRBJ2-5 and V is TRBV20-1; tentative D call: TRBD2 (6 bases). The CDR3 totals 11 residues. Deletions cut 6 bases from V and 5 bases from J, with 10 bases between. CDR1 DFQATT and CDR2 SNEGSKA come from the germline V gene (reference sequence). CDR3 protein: CSAGGVETQYF. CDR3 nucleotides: TGCAGTGCCGGGGGAGTTGAGACCCAGTACTTC.

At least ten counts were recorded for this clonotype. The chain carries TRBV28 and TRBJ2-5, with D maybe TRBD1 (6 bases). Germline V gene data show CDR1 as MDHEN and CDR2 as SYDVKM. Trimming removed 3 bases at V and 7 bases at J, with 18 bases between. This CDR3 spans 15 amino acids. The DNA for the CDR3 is TGTGCCAGCAGTTTTAGGGTTCAGGGGTTAGGGACCCAGTACTTC. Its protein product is CASSFRVQGLGTQYF.